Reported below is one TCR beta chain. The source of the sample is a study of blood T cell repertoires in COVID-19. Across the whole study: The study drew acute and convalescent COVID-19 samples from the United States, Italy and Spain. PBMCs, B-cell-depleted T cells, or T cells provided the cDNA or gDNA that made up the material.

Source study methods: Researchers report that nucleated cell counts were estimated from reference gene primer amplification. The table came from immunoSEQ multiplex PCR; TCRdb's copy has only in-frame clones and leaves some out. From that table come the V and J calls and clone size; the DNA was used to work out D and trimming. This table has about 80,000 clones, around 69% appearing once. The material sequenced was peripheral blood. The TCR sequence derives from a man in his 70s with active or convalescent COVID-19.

In DNA form, the CDR3 reads TGTGCCTGGAGTGAGGGACAGGGGAATTCACCCCTCCACTTT. This gives the protein CAWSEGQGNSPLHF. V is TRBV30 and J is TRBJ1-6, with 10 bases identical to TRBD1. Germline V CDR1 and CDR2: GTSNPN, SVGIG (reference sequence). With 1 base clipped from V and 7 bases from J, the junction kept 1 base outside the gene matches. CDR3 length: 14 amino acids. The full variable domain, its missing parts supplied by reference TRBV30 and TRBJ1-6, is SQTIHQWPATLVQPVGSPLSLECTVEGTSNPNLYWYRQAAGRGLQLLFYSVGIGQISSEVPQNLSASRPQDRQFILSSKKLLLSDSGFYLCAWSEGQGNSPLHFGNGTRLTVT.